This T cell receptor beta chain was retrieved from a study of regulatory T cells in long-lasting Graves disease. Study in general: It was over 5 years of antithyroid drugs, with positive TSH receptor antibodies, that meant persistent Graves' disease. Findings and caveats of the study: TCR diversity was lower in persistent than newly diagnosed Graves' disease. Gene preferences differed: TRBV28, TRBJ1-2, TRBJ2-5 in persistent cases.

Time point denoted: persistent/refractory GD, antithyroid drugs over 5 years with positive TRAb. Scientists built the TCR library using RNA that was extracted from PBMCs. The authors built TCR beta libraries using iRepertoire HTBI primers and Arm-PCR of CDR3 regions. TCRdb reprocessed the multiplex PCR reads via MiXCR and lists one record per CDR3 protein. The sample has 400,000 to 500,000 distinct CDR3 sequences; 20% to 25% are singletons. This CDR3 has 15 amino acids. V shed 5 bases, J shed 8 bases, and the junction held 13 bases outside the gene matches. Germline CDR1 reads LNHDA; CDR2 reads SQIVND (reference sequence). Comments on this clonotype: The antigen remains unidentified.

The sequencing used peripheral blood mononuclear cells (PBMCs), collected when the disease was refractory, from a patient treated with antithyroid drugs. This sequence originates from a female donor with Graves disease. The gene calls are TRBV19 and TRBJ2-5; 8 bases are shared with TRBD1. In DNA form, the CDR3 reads TGTGCCAGTAGTTTCGACGGGACAGGCCCGAATACCCAGTACTTC. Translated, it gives CASSFDGTGPNTQYF.